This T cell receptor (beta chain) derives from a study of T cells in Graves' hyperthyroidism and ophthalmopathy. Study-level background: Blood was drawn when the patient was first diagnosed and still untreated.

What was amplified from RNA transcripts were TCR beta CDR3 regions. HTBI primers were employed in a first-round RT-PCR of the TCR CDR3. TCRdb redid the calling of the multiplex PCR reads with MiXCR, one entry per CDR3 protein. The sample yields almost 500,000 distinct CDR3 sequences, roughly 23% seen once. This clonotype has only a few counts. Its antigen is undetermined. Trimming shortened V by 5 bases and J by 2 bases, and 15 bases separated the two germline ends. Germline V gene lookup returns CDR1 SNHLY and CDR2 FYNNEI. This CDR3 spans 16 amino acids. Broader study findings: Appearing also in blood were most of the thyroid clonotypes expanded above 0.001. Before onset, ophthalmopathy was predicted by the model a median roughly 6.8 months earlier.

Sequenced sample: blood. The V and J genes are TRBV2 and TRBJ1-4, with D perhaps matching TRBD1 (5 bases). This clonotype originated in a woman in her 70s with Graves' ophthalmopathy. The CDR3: CASSPREGRTNEKLFF. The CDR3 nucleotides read TGTGCCAGCAGTCCTCGCGAGGGGCGGACTAATGAAAAACTGTTTTTT. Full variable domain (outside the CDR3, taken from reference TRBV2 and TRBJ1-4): EPEVTQTPSHQVTQMGQEVILRCVPISNHLYFYWYRQILGQKVEFLVSFYNNEISEKSEIFDDQFSVERPDGSNFTLKIRSTKLEDSAMYFCASSPREGRTNEKLFFGSGTQLSVL.